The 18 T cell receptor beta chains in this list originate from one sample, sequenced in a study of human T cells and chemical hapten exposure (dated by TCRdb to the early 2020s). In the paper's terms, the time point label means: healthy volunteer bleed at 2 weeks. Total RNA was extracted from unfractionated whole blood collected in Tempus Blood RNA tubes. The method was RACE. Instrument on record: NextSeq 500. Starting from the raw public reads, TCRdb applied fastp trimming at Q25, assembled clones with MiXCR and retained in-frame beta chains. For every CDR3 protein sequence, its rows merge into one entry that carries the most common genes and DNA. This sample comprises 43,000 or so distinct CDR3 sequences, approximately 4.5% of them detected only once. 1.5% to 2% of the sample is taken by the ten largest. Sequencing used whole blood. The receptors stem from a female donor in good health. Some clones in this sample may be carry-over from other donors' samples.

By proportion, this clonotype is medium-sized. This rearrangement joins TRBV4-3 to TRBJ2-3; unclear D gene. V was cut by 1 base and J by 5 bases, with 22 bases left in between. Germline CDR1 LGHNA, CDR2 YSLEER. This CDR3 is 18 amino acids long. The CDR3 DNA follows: TGCGCCAGCAGCCAAGGTCGGCTCGGCCTCCTGGACGGAGATACGCAGTATTTT. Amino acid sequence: CASSQGRLGLLDGDTQYF.

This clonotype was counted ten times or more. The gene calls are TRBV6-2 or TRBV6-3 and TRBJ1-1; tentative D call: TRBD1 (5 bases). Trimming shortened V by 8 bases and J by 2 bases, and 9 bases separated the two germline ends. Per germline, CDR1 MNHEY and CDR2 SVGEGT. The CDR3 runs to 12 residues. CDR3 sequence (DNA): TGTGCCAGCCTAGACAGCAACACTGAAGCTTTCTTT. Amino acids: CASLDSNTEAFF.

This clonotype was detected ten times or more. The CDR3 DNA is TGTGCCAGCAGCCATCACGGACTAGCGGGGGTTAACACAGATACGCAGTATTTT. It codes for CASSHHGLAGVNTDTQYF. This rearrangement joins TRBV3-1 to TRBJ2-3, with 13 bases matching TRBD2. CDR3 length equals 18 residues. The germline V gene encodes CDR1 LGHDT and CDR2 YNNKEL (reference sequence). With 3 bases clipped from V and 2 bases from J, the junction kept 8 bases outside the gene matches.

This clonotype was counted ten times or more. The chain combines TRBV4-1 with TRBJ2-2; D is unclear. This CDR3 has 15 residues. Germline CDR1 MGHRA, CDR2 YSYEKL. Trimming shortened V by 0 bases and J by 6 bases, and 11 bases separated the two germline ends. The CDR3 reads CASSQDPRSSGELFF. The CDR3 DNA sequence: TGCGCCAGCAGCCAAGATCCTAGGTCATCCGGGGAGCTGTTTTTT.

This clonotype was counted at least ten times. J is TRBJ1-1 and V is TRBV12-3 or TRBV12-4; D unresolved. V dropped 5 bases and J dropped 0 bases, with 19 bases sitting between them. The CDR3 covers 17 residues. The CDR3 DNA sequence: TGTGCCAGCAGTCCCCGACGGGGATTGGCAGTGAACACTGAAGCTTTCTTT. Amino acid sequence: CASSPRRGLAVNTEAFF.

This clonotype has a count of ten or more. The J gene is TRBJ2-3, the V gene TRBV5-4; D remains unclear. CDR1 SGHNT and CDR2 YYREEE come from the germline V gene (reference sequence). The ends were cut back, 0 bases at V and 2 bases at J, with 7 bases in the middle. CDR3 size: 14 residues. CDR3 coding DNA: TGTGCCAGCAGCTTGGGTCTAGTCACAGATACGCAGTATTTT. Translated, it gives CASSLGLVTDTQYF. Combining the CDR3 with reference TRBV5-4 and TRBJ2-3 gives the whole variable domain ETGVTQSPTHLIKTRGQQVTLRCSSQSGHNTVSWYQQALGQGPQFIFQYYREEENGRGNFPPRFSGLQFPNYSSELNVNALELDDSALYLCASSLGLVTDTQYFGPGTRLTVL.

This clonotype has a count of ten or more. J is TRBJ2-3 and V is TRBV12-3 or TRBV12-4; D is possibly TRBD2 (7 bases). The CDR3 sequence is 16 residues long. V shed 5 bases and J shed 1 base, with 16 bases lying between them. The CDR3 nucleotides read TGTGCCAGCAGTCCCCCGGGGGCGGGGGGCACAGATACGCAGTATTTT. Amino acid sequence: CASSPPGAGGTDTQYF.

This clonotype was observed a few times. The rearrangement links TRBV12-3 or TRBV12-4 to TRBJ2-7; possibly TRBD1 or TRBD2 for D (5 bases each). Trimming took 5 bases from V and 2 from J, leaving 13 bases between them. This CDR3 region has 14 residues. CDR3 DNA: TGTGCCAGCAGTAACTCCGGGGCCCCCTACGAGCAGTACTTC. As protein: CASSNSGAPYEQYF.

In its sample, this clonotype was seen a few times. In nucleotides, the CDR3 is TGTGCCAGCAGCCCCGCCCTAGCGGGGGCCTACAATGAGCAGTTCTTC. The encoded protein is CASSPALAGAYNEQFF. This chain connects TRBV3-1 to TRBJ2-1; 10 bases align to TRBD2. V was clipped by 4 bases and J by 2 bases; unmatched bases: 5. CDR3 length equals 16 residues. Germline lookup yields CDR1 LGHDT and CDR2 YNNKEL (reference sequence).

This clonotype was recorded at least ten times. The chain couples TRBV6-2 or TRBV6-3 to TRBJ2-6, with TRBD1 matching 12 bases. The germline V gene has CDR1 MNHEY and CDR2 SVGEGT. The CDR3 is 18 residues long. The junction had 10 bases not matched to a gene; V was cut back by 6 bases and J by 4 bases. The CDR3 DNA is TGTGCCAGCAGGCGTCCGGGACAGGGGGCGAGGGGGGCCAACGTCCTGACTTTC. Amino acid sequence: CASRRPGQGARGANVLTF.

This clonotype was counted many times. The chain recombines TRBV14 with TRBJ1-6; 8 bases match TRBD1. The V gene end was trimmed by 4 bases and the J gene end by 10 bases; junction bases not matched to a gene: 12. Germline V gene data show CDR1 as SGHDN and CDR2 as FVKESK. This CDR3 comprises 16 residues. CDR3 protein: CASSLHAQGASSPLHF. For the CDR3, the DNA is TGTGCCAGCAGCCTACACGCGCAGGGGGCCAGCTCACCCCTCCACTTT.

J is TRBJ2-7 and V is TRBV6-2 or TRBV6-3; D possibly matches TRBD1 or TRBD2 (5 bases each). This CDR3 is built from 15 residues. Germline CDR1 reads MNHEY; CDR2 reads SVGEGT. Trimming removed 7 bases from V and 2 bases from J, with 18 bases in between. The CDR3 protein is CASTPGSWGPYEQYF. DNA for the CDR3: TGTGCCAGCACCCCGGGGTCGTGGGGACCCTACGAGCAGTACTTC.

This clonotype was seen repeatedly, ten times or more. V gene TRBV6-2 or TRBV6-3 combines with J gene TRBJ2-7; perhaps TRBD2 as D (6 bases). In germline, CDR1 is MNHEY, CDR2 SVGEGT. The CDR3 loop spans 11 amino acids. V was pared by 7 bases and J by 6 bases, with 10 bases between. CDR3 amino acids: CASIEGGEQYF. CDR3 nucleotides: TGTGCCAGCATTGAGGGAGGCGAGCAGTACTTC.

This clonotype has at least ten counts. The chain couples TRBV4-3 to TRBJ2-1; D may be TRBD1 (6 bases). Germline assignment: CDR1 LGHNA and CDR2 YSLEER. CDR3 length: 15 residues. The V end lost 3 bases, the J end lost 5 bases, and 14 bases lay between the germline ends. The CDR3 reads CASSQRQVTHNEQFF. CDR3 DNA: TGCGCCAGCAGCCAGAGACAGGTTACCCACAATGAGCAGTTCTTC.

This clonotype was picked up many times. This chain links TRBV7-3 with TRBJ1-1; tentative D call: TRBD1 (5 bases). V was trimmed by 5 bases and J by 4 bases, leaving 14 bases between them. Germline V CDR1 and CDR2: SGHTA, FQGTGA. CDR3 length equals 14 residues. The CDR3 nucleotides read TGTGCCAGCAGCCCTGCTGGGGGTGTCACTGAAGCTTTCTTT. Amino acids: CASSPAGGVTEAFF.

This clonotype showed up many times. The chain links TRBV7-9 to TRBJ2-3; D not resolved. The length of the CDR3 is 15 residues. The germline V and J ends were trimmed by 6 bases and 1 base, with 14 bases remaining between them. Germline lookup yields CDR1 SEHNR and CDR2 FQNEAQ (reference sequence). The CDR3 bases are TGTGCCAGCAGACCATCTGCTGGGGGCACAGATACGCAGTATTTT. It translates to CASRPSAGGTDTQYF.

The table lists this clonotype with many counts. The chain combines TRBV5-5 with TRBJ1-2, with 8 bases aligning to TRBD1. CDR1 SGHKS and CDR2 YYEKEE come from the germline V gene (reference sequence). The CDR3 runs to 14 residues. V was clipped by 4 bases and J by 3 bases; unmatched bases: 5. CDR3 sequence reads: CASSQTGDYYGYTF. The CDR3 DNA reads TGTGCCAGCAGCCAGACAGGGGATTACTATGGCTACACCTTC. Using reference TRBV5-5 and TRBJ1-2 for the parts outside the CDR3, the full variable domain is DAGVTQSPTHLIKTRGQQVTLRCSPISGHKSVSWYQQVLGQGPQFIFQYYEKEERGRGNFPDRFSARQFPNYSSELNVNALLLGDSALYLCASSQTGDYYGYTFGSGTRLTVV.

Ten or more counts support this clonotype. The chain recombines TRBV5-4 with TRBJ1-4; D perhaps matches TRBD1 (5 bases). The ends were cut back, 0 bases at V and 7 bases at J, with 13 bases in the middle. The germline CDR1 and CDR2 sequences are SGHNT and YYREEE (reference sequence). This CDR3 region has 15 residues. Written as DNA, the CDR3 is TGTGCCAGCAGCTTGGAAGCAGGGAGCGGTGAAAAACTGTTTTTT. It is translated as CASSLEAGSGEKLFF.